A single sample is the source of the 26 T cell receptor beta chains below, sequenced in a study of blood T cell repertoires in COVID-19. Only in-frame clones appear in the TCRdb table, and some are missing; sequencing was by immunoSEQ multiplex PCR. The data show around 170,000 clones, about 89% seen once. Sequenced sample: peripheral blood. Receptor source: a man aged 18 to 30 who had recovered from COVID-19.

The chain combines TRBV5-6 with TRBJ2-7; D unclear. The CDR3 has 15 amino acids. V lost 1 base and J lost 1, with 12 bases in between. Per the germline V gene, CDR1 is SGHDT and CDR2 is YYEEEE. The CDR3 protein is CASSLRPGGSYEQYF. CDR3 in DNA: TGTGCCAGCAGCTTGAGGCCCGGCGGTTCCTACGAGCAGTACTTC.

This sequence joins TRBV5-1 and TRBJ2-2; possibly TRBD1 for D (5 bases). The germline CDR1 and CDR2 sequences are SGHRS and YFSETQ. V shed 3 bases and J shed 2 bases, with 11 bases lying between them. The CDR3 runs to 15 residues. The CDR3 protein is CASSSFDSNTGELFF. Written as DNA, the CDR3 is TGCGCCAGCAGCTCGTTCGACAGTAACACCGGGGAGCTGTTTTTT.

This chain connects TRBV19 to TRBJ1-1; the match to TRBD1 covers 7 bases. V lost 1 base to trimming and J lost 0 bases; unmatched junction nucleotides: 2. Per the germline V gene, CDR1 is LNHDA and CDR2 is SQIVND (reference sequence). This CDR3 is 15 amino acids long. CDR3 loop: CASSIGGQLNTEAFF. DNA of the CDR3: TGTGCCAGTAGTATAGGGGGACAGCTGAACACTGAAGCTTTCTTT.

The CDR3 bases are TGCGCCAGCAGTGACGGGACTAGCGGGAGGGTCACAGATACGCAGTATTTT. This encodes CASSDGTSGRVTDTQYF. The chain employs TRBV10-1 and TRBJ2-3, with 16 bases fitting TRBD2. The germline V gene encodes CDR1 WNHNN and CDR2 SYGVQD (reference sequence). The CDR3 is 17 residues long. J was trimmed by 2 bases and V by 3 bases; bases with no gene match: 2.

This clone was counted a single time. The chain recombines TRBV4-1 with TRBJ1-1, with 7 nucleotides matching TRBD1. V dropped 6 bases and J dropped 3; count of bases not matched to a gene: 13. The CDR3 is made up of 16 amino acids. Germline V gene sequence: CDR1 MGHRA, CDR2 YSYEKL. The CDR3 DNA reads as TGCGCCAGCAGTCCTCTCGAGACAGGGCGGGACACTGAAGCTTTCTTT. This sequence encodes CASSPLETGRDTEAFF.

The DNA of the CDR3 is TGTGCCAGCAGCACCGGGACAGGGGCCTACAATGAGCAGTTCTTC. Translating gives CASSTGTGAYNEQFF. The chain uses TRBV25-1 and TRBJ2-1, with 10 positions matching TRBD1. The CDR3 has 15 residues. The germline CDR1 and CDR2 sequences are MGHDK and SYGVNS. The J segment lost 2 bases and the V segment lost 6 bases, leaving 4 bases of the junction unmatched.

The gene calls are TRBV27 and TRBJ1-1; the match to TRBD1 covers 8 bases. V trimming: 6 bases; J trimming: 8 bases; junction bases outside the gene matches: 5. The CDR3 is 12 amino acids. Germline CDR1 and CDR2: MNHEY and SMNVEV (reference sequence). The CDR3 nucleotides read TGTGCCAGCAGCCGGACAGGGTTGGAAGCTTTCTTT. Protein product: CASSRTGLEAFF.

This clone was counted only a few times. The chain couples TRBV2 to TRBJ1-1, with 7 bases matching TRBD1. The CDR3 has 12 amino acids. CDR1 is SNHLY, CDR2 FYNNEI, per germline. The J segment lost 4 bases and the V segment lost 9 bases, leaving 5 bases of the junction unmatched. The CDR3 loop reads CASDQGGTEAFF. The CDR3 nucleotides are TGTGCCAGTGATCAGGGGGGCACTGAAGCTTTCTTT.

The V and J genes are TRBV6-2 or TRBV6-3 and TRBJ2-3, with D perhaps matching TRBD2 (5 bases). V was shortened by 0 bases and J by 1 base, with 17 bases between the two germline ends. From germline, CDR1 is MNHEY and CDR2 SVGEGT. There are 18 residues in the CDR3. The CDR3 sequence: CASSYSARLSEGTDTQYF. The CDR3 DNA follows: TGTGCCAGCAGTTACTCGGCGAGACTATCAGAAGGCACAGATACGCAGTATTTT.

J is TRBJ2-7 and V is TRBV28; the match to TRBD2 covers 12 bases. There are 15 residues in the CDR3. The ends lost 7 bases at V and 2 bases at J; junction bases unmatched: 6. From germline, CDR1 is MDHEN and CDR2 SYDVKM. DNA for the CDR3: TGTGCCAGCATCCCGGGACTAGCGGGTCCCTACGAGCAGTACTTC. It is translated as CASIPGLAGPYEQYF.

The chain joins TRBV15 to TRBJ1-2; TRBD1 aligns across 10 bases. Trimming cost V 3 bases and J 6 bases; bases outside gene matches: 4. Germline CDR1 is LNHNV and CDR2 is YYDKDF (reference sequence). This CDR3 spans 14 amino acids. For the CDR3, the DNA is TGTGCCACCAGCAGGGACAGGGGGTACAATGGCTACACCTTC. Translating it yields CATSRDRGYNGYTF. The full variable domain, in which reference TRBV15 and TRBJ1-2 provide the parts outside the CDR3, is DAMVIQNPRYQVTQFGKPVTLSCSQTLNHNVMYWYQQKSSQAPKLLFHYYDKDFNNEADTPDNFQSRRPNTSFCFLDIRSPGLGDTAMYLCATSRDRGYNGYTFGSGTRLTVV.

V usage is TRBV6-4 and J usage is TRBJ2-1; 10 nucleotides align to TRBD2. The germline V gene has CDR1 MRHNA and CDR2 SNTAGT. V lost 1 base, J lost 6 bases, and 0 bases stayed unmatched. This CDR3 has 14 residues. CDR3 DNA sequence: TGTGCCAGCAGTGACTGGACTAGCGGCAATGAGCAGTTCTTC. Amino acids: CASSDWTSGNEQFF.

This chain joins TRBV28 and TRBJ2-7; possibly TRBD1 for D (5 bases). CDR1 is MDHEN and CDR2 is SYDVKM in the germline V gene. CDR3 length: 13 amino acids. The V end was cut by 6 bases, the J end by 0 bases, with 9 bases between. The CDR3 sequence: CASRSDSSYEQYF. The CDR3 nucleotides read TGTGCCAGCAGATCCGACAGCTCCTACGAGCAGTACTTC.

V gene TRBV5-1 combines with J gene TRBJ2-2, with 7 bases that match TRBD1. The CDR3 extends over 16 amino acids. With 1 base clipped from V and 5 bases from J, the junction kept 8 bases outside the gene matches. CDR1 and CDR2 (germline): SGHRS, YFSETQ. The CDR3 here is CASSLTAGGRTGELFF. The CDR3 bases are TGCGCCAGCAGCTTGACGGCAGGGGGTAGGACCGGGGAGCTGTTTTTT.

The genes are TRBV4-3 and TRBJ2-5; 8 bases are a match to TRBD1. The CDR3 length is 14 residues. Trimming cost V 2 bases and J 7 bases; bases outside gene matches: 6. Germline assignment: CDR1 LGHNA and CDR2 YSLEER. The CDR3 nucleotides read TGCGCCAGCAGCCAAAGGACAGGGCTGGGGACCCAGTACTTC. It yields the protein CASSQRTGLGTQYF.

This chain connects TRBV3-1 (or the pseudogene TRBV3-2) to TRBJ1-1, with no clear D. This CDR3 region has 13 residues. The V and J ends lost 5 bases and 9 bases respectively, with 16 bases between them. Germline CDR1 reads LGHDT; CDR2 reads YNNKEL (reference sequence). CDR3 in amino acids: CASSTDRSGKAFF. CDR3 bases: TGTGCCAGCAGCACAGACCGTTCGGGAAAAGCTTTCTTT.

The gene calls are TRBV20-1 and TRBJ2-3; 9 nucleotides match TRBD2. The CDR3 spans 11 residues. Germline CDR1 and CDR2: DFQATT and SNEGSKA (reference sequence). V gave up 6 bases and J gave up 9 bases; unmatched junction bases: 4. This CDR3 reads CSAPLAGTQYF. The CDR3 nucleotides are TGCAGTGCGCCTCTAGCGGGGACGCAGTATTTT.

This clone was seen a few times. The rearrangement joins TRBV5-1 to TRBJ2-1, with a possible D match to TRBD1 (5 bases). The CDR3 length is 15 residues. Trimming stripped 6 bases from V and 4 bases from J, with 17 bases between. The germline CDR1 and CDR2 sequences are SGHRS and YFSETQ. CDR3: CASTNAAGRYNEQFF. Written as DNA, the CDR3 is TGCGCCAGCACAAATGCGGCAGGGCGGTACAATGAGCAGTTCTTC.

The chain uses TRBV5-6 and TRBJ2-3; D is perhaps TRBD2 (6 bases). The germline gives CDR1 SGHDT, CDR2 YYEEEE. Trimming shortened V by 4 bases and J by 2 bases, and 11 bases separated the two germline ends. This CDR3 spans 14 amino acids. The CDR3 region has the DNA TGTGCCAGCAGCCGGGACTGGAACACAGATACGCAGTATTTT. Translated, it gives CASSRDWNTDTQYF.

The J gene is TRBJ2-7, the V gene TRBV6-2 or TRBV6-3; TRBD2 matches at 7 bases. The V gene end was trimmed by 5 bases and the J gene end by 0 bases; junction bases not matched to a gene: 7. Germline V gene data show CDR1 as MNHEY and CDR2 as SVGEGT. This CDR3 contains 15 residues. DNA of the CDR3: TGTGCCAGCAGTACATTAGCGGGCCTCTCCTACGAGCAGTACTTC. This sequence encodes CASSTLAGLSYEQYF.

The genes are TRBV6-5 and TRBJ1-3; D uncertain. The CDR3 has 16 residues. Trimming left V 1 base short and J 2 bases short, with 12 bases between. The V gene's germline CDR1 is MNHEY and CDR2 SVGAGI. The chain's CDR3 is CASSYLLHGPGNTIYF. CDR3 sequence (DNA): TGTGCCAGCAGTTACTTACTACATGGCCCTGGAAACACCATATATTTT.

The genes are TRBV4-1 and TRBJ2-1; a possible D gene is TRBD2 (5 bases). Between the trimmed V and J ends, which lost 0 bases and 3 bases, there was a span of 12 bases. This CDR3 comprises 16 residues. Germline values: CDR1 MGHRA, CDR2 YSYEKL. The CDR3 DNA reads as TGCGCCAGCAGCCAAGATCCCACTAGTTACTACAATGAGCAGTTCTTC. Protein: CASSQDPTSYYNEQFF.

The V gene is TRBV25-1, the J gene TRBJ2-3, with D possibly being TRBD2 (6 bases). CDR3 length: 15 amino acids. Trimming stripped 8 bases from V and 4 bases from J, with 19 bases between. Germline V gives CDR1 MGHDK, CDR2 SYGVNS. As DNA, the CDR3 is TGTGCCAGCGACGGAGGGCAGGGCAGAGCAGATACGCAGTATTTT. Its protein is CASDGGQGRADTQYF.

This clone came up once. This chain connects TRBV4-3 to TRBJ2-1, with D hard to call. Germline V CDR1 and CDR2: LGHNA, YSLEER. With 4 bases removed from V and 0 bases from J, the gap between germline ends came to 10 bases. CDR3 length: 15 amino acids. The CDR3 loop is CASSPSYSSYNEQFF. CDR3 in DNA: TGCGCCAGCAGCCCCAGTTACAGCTCCTACAATGAGCAGTTCTTC.

This clone was recorded once. This sequence joins TRBV18 and TRBJ2-7; possibly TRBD1 for D (6 bases). The CDR3 consists of 15 residues. Germline assignment: CDR1 KGHSH and CDR2 LQKENI. V was pared by 6 bases and J by 5 bases, with 20 bases between. As DNA, the CDR3 is TGTGCCAGCTCCCTGAGACAGGAGCGCCGGGACGAGCAGTACTTC. Translation: CASSLRQERRDEQYF.

The chain carries TRBV9 and TRBJ2-3; 10 bases match TRBD2. The CDR3 is 16 residues long. After removal of 4 bases from V and 3 bases from J, the junction contained 8 bases not matched to a gene. The germline gives CDR1 SGDLS, CDR2 YYNGEE. Written as DNA, the CDR3 is TGTGCCAGCAGCTCTAGCGGGAGAAGCGCTACAGATACGCAGTATTTT. This encodes CASSSSGRSATDTQYF. Looking up the rest from reference TRBV9 and TRBJ2-3 gives the full variable domain: DSGVTQTPKHLITATGQRVTLRCSPRSGDLSVYWYQQSLDQGLQFLIQYYNGEERAKGNILERFSAQQFPDLHSELNLSSLELGDSALYFCASSSSGRSATDTQYFGPGTRLTVL.